This paragraph reports one TCR beta chain. Only in-frame clones appear in the TCRdb table, and some are missing; sequencing was by immunoSEQ multiplex PCR. The sample lists approximately 290,000 clones; roughly 84% were seen once. The data stem from a study of blood T cell repertoires in COVID-19. Turning to the study itself: Nucleic acid was either cDNA or gDNA, and it came from T cells, B-cell-depleted T cells, or PBMCs.

V shed 1 base, J shed 8 bases, and the junction held 0 bases outside the gene matches. The CDR3 covers 13 residues. CDR1 is SGHDN and CDR2 is FVKESK in the germline V gene. One Seattle source followed patients from active infection through their disease course. The clonotype was recovered from a human donor with COVID-19, enrolled during active disease. The donor label of this sample is uncertain. The rearrangement joins TRBV14 to TRBJ2-4; 9 bases are shared with TRBD2. What was sequenced was peripheral blood. In DNA, the CDR3 is TGTGCCAGCAGCCAAGGCGGGGGGGACATTCAGTACTTC. It yields the protein CASSQGGGDIQYF. Variable domain in full (rest from reference TRBV14 and TRBJ2-4): EAGVTQFPSHSVIEKGQTVTLRCDPISGHDNLYWYRRVMGKEIKFLLHFVKESKQDESGMPNNRFLAERTGGTYSTLKVQPAELEDSGVYFCASSQGGGDIQYFGAGTRLSVL.